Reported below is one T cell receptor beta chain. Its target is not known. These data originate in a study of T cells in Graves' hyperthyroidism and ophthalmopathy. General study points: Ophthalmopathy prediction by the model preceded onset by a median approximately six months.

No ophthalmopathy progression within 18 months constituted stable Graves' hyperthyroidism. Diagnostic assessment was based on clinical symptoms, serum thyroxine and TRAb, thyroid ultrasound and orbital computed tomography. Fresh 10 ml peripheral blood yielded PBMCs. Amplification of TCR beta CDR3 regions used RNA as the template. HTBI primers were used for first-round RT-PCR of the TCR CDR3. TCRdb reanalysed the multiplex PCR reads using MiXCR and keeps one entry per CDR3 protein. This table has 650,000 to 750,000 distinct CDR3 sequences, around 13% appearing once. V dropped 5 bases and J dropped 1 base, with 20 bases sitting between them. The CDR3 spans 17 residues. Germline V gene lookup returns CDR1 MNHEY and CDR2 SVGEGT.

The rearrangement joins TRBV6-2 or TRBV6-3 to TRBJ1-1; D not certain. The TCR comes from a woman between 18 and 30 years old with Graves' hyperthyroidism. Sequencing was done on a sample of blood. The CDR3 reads CASSDFLLLDGNTEAFF. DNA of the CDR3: TGTGCCAGCAGTGACTTCCTCCTACTGGACGGGAACACTGAAGCTTTCTTT.